A selection of T cell receptor beta chains follows, all from one sample in a study of patients and donors after allogeneic stem cell transplantation. TCRdb passed the RT-PCR reads through MiXCR, listing each CDR3 protein once. The sample lists roughly 200,000 distinct CDR3 sequences, around 41% occurring once. Sequenced: blood, either unsorted or a sorted T cell fraction (not recorded which). These receptors originate from a human donor who was either an allogeneic HSCT recipient or a stem cell or donor lymphocyte infusion donor (not recorded which). It is not recorded whose cells these are; they may come from a transplant donor. The CDR3 runs from the conserved cysteine through the conserved F or W. D genes are given only for firm matches. Not every row has a clone size; where given, it reads once, few, many or a size class.

few,TRBV10-3,TRBJ1-4,-,TGTGCCATCAGTGAAGTGGGAAAGGCTAATGAAAAACTGTTTTTT,CAISEVGKANEKLFF
-,TRBV7-9,TRBJ1-2,TRBD1,TGTGCCAGCAGCTTTGGGACAGACTATGGCTACACCTTC,CASSFGTDYGYTF
once,TRBV3-1,TRBJ2-1,-,TGTGCCAGCAGCCAAGATCTGGGGGTAGGACGGTCCTACAATGAGCAGTTCTTC,CASSQDLGVGRSYNEQFF
few,TRBV7-2,TRBJ1-6,-,TGTGCCAGCAGCCCTTCAGGGACATTCAATTCACCCCTCCACTTT,CASSPSGTFNSPLHF
-,TRBV12-3/TRBV12-4,TRBJ2-2,-,TGTGCCAGCGGTACAAACACCGGGGAGCTGTTTTTT,CASGTNTGELFF
-,TRBV11-2,TRBJ1-2,-,TGTGCCAGCAGCTTAGCCTGGACGGACTATGGCTACACCTTC,CASSLAWTDYGYTF
-,TRBV10-3,TRBJ2-7,-,TGTGCCATCAGTGAGTCGGGTCAGGGCCCGAATCTATCCTACGAGCAGTACTTC,CAISESGQGPNLSYEQYF
-,TRBV7-6,TRBJ1-1,TRBD1,TGTGCCAGCAGCCCAGTTAGGACAGGTGAAGCTTTCTTT,CASSPVRTGEAFF
once,TRBV4-1,TRBJ2-5,-,TGCGCCAGCAGCCCACGGGGCTTAGAAGAGACCCAGTACTTC,CASSPRGLEETQYF
-,TRBV6-5,TRBJ1-2,-,TGTGCCAGCAGTTACTCGGGGGGGGCCTACTATGGCTACACCTTC,CASSYSGGAYYGYTF
-,TRBV5-1,TRBJ2-1,TRBD2,TGCGCCAGCTCACTGCGGGGGGTGGAATACAATGAGCAGTTCTTC,CASSLRGVEYNEQFF
-,TRBV5-5,TRBJ1-5,-,TGTGCCAGCAGCCCACACAAAACTGGCGTTTATAGCAATCAGCCCCAGCATTTT,CASSPHKTGVYSNQPQHF
-,TRBV10-1,TRBJ1-5,TRBD1,TGCGCCAGCAGTAGGGACAGCGATCAGCCCCAGCATTTT,CASSRDSDQPQHF
few,TRBV12-3/TRBV12-4,TRBJ1-5,-,TGTGCCAGCAGTAACCAAAATCAGCCCCAGCATTTT,CASSNQNQPQHF
-,TRBV19,TRBJ1-1,-,TGTGCCAGTAGTATGGGATCAGGGAGAACTGAAGCTTTCTTT,CASSMGSGRTEAFF
-,TRBV19,TRBJ1-1,-,TGTGCCAGTAGCTTACAGGTCGGCACTGAAGCTTTCTTT,CASSLQVGTEAFF
few,TRBV15,TRBJ1-5,-,TGTGCCACCAGCAGAGATCTGTCGGTGAATAGCAATCAGCCCCAGCATTTT,CATSRDLSVNSNQPQHF
few,TRBV12-3/TRBV12-4,TRBJ2-3,-,TGTGCCAGCTCATCCCAGAAGGGAGATACGCAGTATTTT,CASSSQKGDTQYF
-,TRBV20-1,TRBJ1-5,TRBD1,TGCAGTGCTACCGGGACAGGGGTTGTTCAGCCCCAGCATTTT,CSATGTGVVQPQHF
-,TRBV19,TRBJ2-3,-,TGTGCCAGCCGGGACTTAAAAAGTGGCACAGATACGCAGTATTTT,CASRDLKSGTDTQYF
once,TRBV6-2/TRBV6-3,TRBJ1-1,-,TGTGCCAGCAGCTTACCTGGGGGGTACACTGAAGCTTTCTTT,CASSLPGGYTEAFF
-,TRBV3-1,TRBJ1-2,-,TGTGCCAGCAGCCAAGATGGCAGGGGTGGCTACACCTTC,CASSQDGRGGYTF
-,TRBV7-2,TRBJ2-7,TRBD1,TGTGCCAGCAGCTTAGCTCCGGGACAGGGCTACGAGCAGTACTTC,CASSLAPGQGYEQYF
-,TRBV5-1,TRBJ1-1,TRBD1,TGCGCCAGCAGCTTGGGGGACAGGGGAGCTGAAGCTTTCTTT,CASSLGDRGAEAFF
-,TRBV20-1,TRBJ2-3,-,TGCAGTGCTCCCGAGAGCACAGATACGCAGTATTTT,CSAPESTDTQYF
-,TRBV27,TRBJ2-7,-,TGTGCCAGCAGTTACCGACAGGCCTCCTACGAGCAGTACTTC,CASSYRQASYEQYF
-,TRBV4-1,TRBJ1-4,-,TGCGCCAGCAGCCAAAGGGAAAAACTGTTTTTT,CASSQREKLFF
-,TRBV5-1,TRBJ1-6,-,TGCGCCAGCAGCTTGGGAACAGGGAGAACACCCCTCCACTTT,CASSLGTGRTPLHF
-,TRBV12-3/TRBV12-4,TRBJ2-3,TRBD2,TGTGCCAGCAGTTTAGAGGGAGCGGGGGGTAGCACAGATACGCAGTATTTT,CASSLEGAGGSTDTQYF
-,TRBV20-1,TRBJ2-7,-,TGCAGTGCGCCGACCAGTGGCCCCTTCCCCGACGAGCAGTACTTC,CSAPTSGPFPDEQYF
-,TRBV7-2,TRBJ2-3,-,TGTGCCAGCTCGGTGGCCCCAGATACGCAGTATTTT,CASSVAPDTQYF
-,TRBV18,TRBJ2-4,-,TGTGCCAGCTCAGATAGGGGGAGAGGCATTCAGTACTTC,CASSDRGRGIQYF
-,TRBV21-1,TRBJ2-3,-,TGTGCCAGCAGCAAAGAGAGCGGGGGGGGCACAGATACGCAGTATTTT,CASSKESGGGTDTQYF
few,TRBV12-3/TRBV12-4,TRBJ1-1,-,TGTGCCAGCAGCGGCGGGCGGCAGGCGAACACTGAAGCTTTCTTT,CASSGGRQANTEAFF
-,TRBV28,TRBJ1-2,-,TGTGCCAGCAGTTTCGGCTACTATGGCTACACCTTC,CASSFGYYGYTF
-,TRBV5-6,TRBJ2-7,-,TGTGCCAGCAGCTTGGTTGGAGGGAACGAGCAGTACTTC,CASSLVGGNEQYF
-,TRBV10-3,TRBJ2-5,TRBD1,TGTGCCATCAAAATGGGACAGGGGGGAGAGACCCAGTACTTC,CAIKMGQGGETQYF
few,TRBV4-3,TRBJ1-6,-,TGCGCCAGCAGCCAAGGAGGGCACAGGTTTGGGTCACCCCTCCACTTT,CASSQGGHRFGSPLHF
few,TRBV13,TRBJ1-4,-,TGTGCCAGCAGACATGCCATGAATGGGGAACTGTTTTTT,CASRHAMNGELFF
few,TRBV12-3/TRBV12-4,TRBJ1-6,-,TGTGCCAGCAGTTTAGTAGCCGGATATAATTCACCCCTCCACTTT,CASSLVAGYNSPLHF
-,TRBV5-1,TRBJ1-1,-,TGCGCCAGCAGCGGCAACAGGGTATTCAGCAACACTGAAGCTTTCTTT,CASSGNRVFSNTEAFF
few,TRBV12-3/TRBV12-4,TRBJ1-2,-,TGTGCCAGCAGTTTAAGAGGGCTTAGTTGGTATGGCTACACCTTC,CASSLRGLSWYGYTF